This T cell receptor beta chain was captured in a study of human T cells and chemical hapten exposure. There are a few counts of this clonotype. The antigen is unknown. Time point described: patch test 3, about 24 weeks after DPC sensitization. The treatment was: therapeutic diphenylcyclopropenone sensitization with weekly scalp DPC. Unfractionated whole blood yielded the extracted total RNA. Trimming pared 5 bases from V and 5 bases from J, leaving 9 bases between. Per the germline V gene, CDR1 is SGHTA and CDR2 is FQGNSA. The CDR3 consists of 12 residues. In the source study's methods: Sample TCR counts, which ranged from roughly 23,224 to 750,000, had a median of around 93,000. From the RACE reads, TCRdb called clonotypes with MiXCR, one entry per CDR3 protein. For this entry, the V and J calls and clone size follow TCRdb and not the study's own pipeline. The profile shows about 76,000 distinct CDR3 sequences, over 10% of them singletons.

General study findings and limits: Patch test score showed a positive correlation with PT1 expanded TCR counts. Expanded TCRs produced significantly more large CDR3 similarity clusters than controls did.

The rearrangement links TRBV7-2 to TRBJ2-5; D is unclear. This clonotype was obtained from a woman in her forties or fifties with alopecia areata. Some clones in this sample may be carry-over from other donors' samples. The source material was whole blood, sampled in connection with sensitization to the hapten diphenylcyclopropenone (DPC). DNA of the CDR3: TGTGCCAGCAGCCCCCCGGGCGAGACCCAGTACTTC. Translation gives CASSPPGETQYF.